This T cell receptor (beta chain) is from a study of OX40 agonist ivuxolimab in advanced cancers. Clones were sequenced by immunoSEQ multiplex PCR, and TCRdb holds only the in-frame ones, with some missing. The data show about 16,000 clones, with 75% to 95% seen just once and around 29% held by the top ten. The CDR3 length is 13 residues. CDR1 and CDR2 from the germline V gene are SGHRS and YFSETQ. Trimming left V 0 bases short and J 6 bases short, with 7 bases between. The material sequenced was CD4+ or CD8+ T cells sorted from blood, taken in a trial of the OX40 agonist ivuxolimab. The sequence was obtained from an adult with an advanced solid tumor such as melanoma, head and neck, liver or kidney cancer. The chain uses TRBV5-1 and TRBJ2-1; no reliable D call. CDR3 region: CASSLDLRNEQFF. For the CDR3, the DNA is TGCGCCAGCAGCTTGGACTTACGCAATGAGCAGTTCTTC.